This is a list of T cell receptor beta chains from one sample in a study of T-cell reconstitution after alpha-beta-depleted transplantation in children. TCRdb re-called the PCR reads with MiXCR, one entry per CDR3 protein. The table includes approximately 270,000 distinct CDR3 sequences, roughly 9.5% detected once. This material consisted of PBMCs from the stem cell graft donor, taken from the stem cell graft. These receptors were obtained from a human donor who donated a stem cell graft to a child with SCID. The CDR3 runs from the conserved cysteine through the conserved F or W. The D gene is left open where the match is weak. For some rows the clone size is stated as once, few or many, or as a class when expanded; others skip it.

CASSQLAGVRTGELFF TGTGCCAGCAGCCAACTTGCGGGGGTCAGAACCGGGGAGCTGTTTTTT TRBJ2-2 TRBV3-1 TRBD2 many
CASSSPQGGYTF TGTGCCAGCAGCTCCCCCCAAGGGGGCTACACCTTC TRBJ1-2 TRBV7-9 NA once
CASTIAGGADTQYF TGCGCCAGCACCATAGCGGGGGGAGCAGATACGCAGTATTTT TRBJ2-3 TRBV5-1 TRBD2 NA
CASSWKSSTDTQYF TGTGCCAGCAGTTGGAAGTCTAGCACAGATACGCAGTATTTT TRBJ2-3 TRBV6-5 NA few
CATSDRQRPLGYTF TGTGCCACCAGTGACCGGCAGCGTCCCCTTGGCTACACCTTC TRBJ1-2 TRBV24-1 NA NA
CASMDPGTGGITEAFF TGTGCCAGCATGGATCCCGGGACAGGGGGCATCACTGAAGCTTTCTTT TRBJ1-1 TRBV7-9 TRBD1 many
CASSASAMTSYEQYF TGTGCCAGCAGCGCCTCCGCGATGACCAGCTACGAGCAGTACTTC TRBJ2-7 TRBV7-9 NA NA
CASSPIGQGGETQYF TGTGCCAGCAGTCCCATCGGACAGGGGGGGGAGACCCAGTACTTC TRBJ2-5 TRBV25-1 TRBD1 few
CASRATNTGELFF TGTGCCAGCAGGGCTACGAACACCGGGGAGCTGTTTTTT TRBJ2-2 TRBV12-3/TRBV12-4 NA few
CATSRDQGEETYEQYF TGTGCCACCAGCAGAGATCAGGGAGAGGAGACCTACGAGCAGTACTTC TRBJ2-7 TRBV15 NA NA
CASSLNGVNTEAFF TGCGCCAGCAGCTTGAATGGCGTGAACACTGAAGCTTTCTTT TRBJ1-1 TRBV12-3/TRBV12-4 NA many
CASSQVSWFEQFF TGCGCCAGCAGCCAAGTATCGTGGTTCGAGCAGTTCTTC TRBJ2-1 TRBV4-1 NA few
CASSLQTLPPPDTQYF TGTGCCAGTAGCCTACAGACCCTGCCCCCTCCAGATACGCAGTATTTT TRBJ2-3 TRBV19 NA many
CAITPSGLTDTQYF TGTGCCATTACTCCTAGCGGGCTCACAGATACGCAGTATTTT TRBJ2-3 TRBV10-3 TRBD2 few
CASRLTTSGGYIQYF TGTGCCAGCAGATTGACGACTAGCGGGGGATACATTCAGTACTTC TRBJ2-4 TRBV12-3/TRBV12-4 TRBD2 many
CATGTGGPLNTEAFF TGTGCCACCGGGACAGGGGGGCCGTTGAACACTGAAGCTTTCTTT TRBJ1-1 TRBV10-3 TRBD1 many
CASSLGRTGGSYGYTF TGTGCCAGCAGCTTAGGTCGTACAGGGGGGTCGTATGGCTACACCTTC TRBJ1-2 TRBV7-9 TRBD1 few
CASSSGTEVGQYF TGTGCCAGCAGTTCCGGGACAGAGGTAGGGCAGTACTTC TRBJ2-7 TRBV28 TRBD1 many
CASSPGLGPMADTQYF TGTGCCAGCAGCCCGGGACTAGGTCCTATGGCCGATACGCAGTATTTT TRBJ2-3 TRBV7-6 TRBD2 NA
CSVTGGTYEQYF TGCAGCGTAACAGGGGGGACCTACGAGCAGTACTTC TRBJ2-7 TRBV29-1 TRBD1 NA
CASSLRLASVVTDTQYF TGTGCCAGCAGTTTACGACTAGCTTCGGTGGTCACAGATACGCAGTATTTT TRBJ2-3 TRBV27 TRBD2 few
CASIPGSRNEQFF TGTGCCAGCATTCCGGGATCTCGGAATGAGCAGTTCTTC TRBJ2-1 TRBV6-2/TRBV6-3 NA many
CSVAELAQTQETQYF TGCAGCGTTGCAGAGTTAGCCCAAACCCAAGAGACCCAGTACTTC TRBJ2-5 TRBV29-1 NA few
CSGRVANEQYF TGCAGCGGCAGGGTTGCGAACGAGCAGTACTTC TRBJ2-7 TRBV29-1 NA NA